One T cell receptor (beta chain) is described in this entry. Germline V lookup: CDR1 LGHNA, CDR2 YSLEER. Trimming left V 1 base short and J 2 bases short, with 11 bases between. This CDR3 has 15 residues. Data came from immunoSEQ multiplex PCR; TCRdb stores just in-frame clones and leaves some out. Of approximately 100,000 clones in the sample, approximately 86% were seen once. This specimen belongs to a study of radiation and T cells in renal cell carcinoma. Time point specified: baseline pretreatment blood. Treatment specified: 15 Gy SBRT to primary tumor, nephrectomy 4 weeks later. The V gene is TRBV4-3, the J gene TRBJ1-1; D perhaps matches TRBD1 (5 bases). The clonotype comes from a man aged 50 to 60 with renal cell carcinoma. The input for sequencing was blood, taken from a patient whose treatment included radiotherapy and nephrectomy. CDR3 sequence: CASSQARDGNTEAFF. The DNA of the CDR3 is TGCGCCAGCAGCCAAGCCCGGGACGGTAACACTGAAGCTTTCTTT.